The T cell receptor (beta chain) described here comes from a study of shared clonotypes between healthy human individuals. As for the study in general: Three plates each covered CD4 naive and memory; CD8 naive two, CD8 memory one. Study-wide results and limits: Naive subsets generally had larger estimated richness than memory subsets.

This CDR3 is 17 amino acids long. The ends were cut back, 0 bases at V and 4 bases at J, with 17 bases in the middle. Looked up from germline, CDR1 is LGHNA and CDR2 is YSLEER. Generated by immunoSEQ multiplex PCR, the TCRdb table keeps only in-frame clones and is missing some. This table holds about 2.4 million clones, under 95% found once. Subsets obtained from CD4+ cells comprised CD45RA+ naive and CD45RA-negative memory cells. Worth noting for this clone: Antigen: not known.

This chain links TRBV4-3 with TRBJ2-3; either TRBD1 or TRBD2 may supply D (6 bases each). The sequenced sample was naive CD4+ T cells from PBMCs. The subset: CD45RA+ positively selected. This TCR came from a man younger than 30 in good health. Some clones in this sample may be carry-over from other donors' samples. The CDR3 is CASSQDRGLRGSDTQYF. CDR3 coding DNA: TGCGCCAGCAGCCAAGATCGGGGGCTGAGAGGTTCAGATACGCAGTATTTT.